This note documents a single TCR beta chain sequence. This receptor's antigen is unknown. No qualities accompany the bases; no much larger clone lies one base away. The donors were healthy, HIV-negative adults who had no recently reported acute infections or vaccinations. Every donor was a Caucasian adult living in Nashville, Tennessee, USA. For unsorted samples, about 90 million PBMCs were counted, and genomic DNA was extracted using the QIAamp DNA Blood Mini kit. Blood was collected by leukapheresis, and PBMCs were isolated by Ficoll-Histopaque density gradient centrifugation and then cryopreserved in liquid nitrogen vapor phase. This sample was taken from a study of shared clonotypes between healthy human individuals (TCRdb year 2020). For the study in its entirety: The cohort included a few men and a couple of women between 18 and 49 years of age. The study deeply sequenced blood TCR repertoires of five healthy adults to estimate repertoire size and the extent of clonotype sharing between individuals. Libraries were prepared and TCR repertoires were sequenced by different laboratories using diverse techniques, in order to increase sequencing depth and limit assay-specific biases. Leukapheresis yielded between about 0.94 and 8.9 billion PBMCs per donor.

The CDR3 has 15 amino acids, counting the end cysteine and phenylalanine. Only the CDR3 part of the read is kept: 45 bases, read in frame from the first base. Relative to germline, V is missing 3 bases and J is missing 2 bases, with 7 bases of the junction outside any gene match. Based on the germline V gene, the CDR1 and CDR2 sequences are SGHTA and FQGNSA. Using the deep immunoSEQ assay, TCR CDR3 regions were amplified from genomic DNA by multiplex PCR. Genomic DNA extracted from each cell subset was distributed evenly over all wells of several immunoSEQ 96-well plates, and each plate served as one replicate. For unsorted PBMC, 250 to 350 ng of genomic DNA, equivalent to 25,000 to 35,000 T cell genomes, went into each replicate PCR. Ten immunoSEQ deep assay plates were used to sequence the unsorted PBMC genomic DNA. The purified libraries were quantified using a Qubit 3.0 fluorometer, sized with a Bioanalyzer 2100, and then quantified again using the KAPA Library Quantification kit. Every immunoSEQ 96-well plate was sequenced on a dedicated single-read 150-cycle Illumina NextSeq 550 flow cell. On the authors' methods: Because the immunoSEQ output included only junctional sequences and no quality scores, the filtering could not be the same as the filtering used for full-length reads. To assign V/J genes and CDR3, sequences were annotated against IMGT germline references using PyIR, a Python wrapper for IgBLAST v1.9. Reads were filtered out if the reads had weak V/J assignments (E-value above 1e-6), no CDR3, stop codons, out-of-frame junctions, or ambiguous translated residues. V3J clonotypes were defined by identical inferred V gene, J gene, and CDR3 amino acid sequence. Percentage overlap between repertoires was computed as shared unique clonotypes divided by the size of the smaller repertoire. Three approaches were used to assess repertoire richness: RTK rarefaction, the Chao1 estimator, and Recon v2.1 estimates of unobserved clonotypes. Held by TCRdb, this immuneACCESS table contains in-frame sequences only and omits some clones. Under half of the omission traces to an unresolved V gene where checked; the cause of the rest is unknown. The V and J calls and clone size come from that table; D and trimming were worked out from the DNA. Across this sample there are fewer than 700,000 clones, with around three quarters seen only once. The ten biggest clones cover more than 10% of the sample.

Paper-wide results and their limitations: Sampling was restricted to blood, and TCR repertoires in tissues likely differ from the TCR repertoires found in blood. Because the study included only a small number of donors, the genetic and exposure-history diversity represented was limited. Pairwise subsampling led to the expectation that sequencing depth would affect the degree of clonotype sharing among donors.

The sequenced sample was PBMCs. The rearranged chain carries TRBV7-2 and TRBJ2-7, and TRBD1 matches 7 of the central bases. The clonotype comes from a middle-aged woman in good health. Some clones in this sample may be carry-over from other donors' samples. The encoded CDR3 is CASSFQPQGAYEQYF. The DNA reads as follows: TGTGCCAGCAGCTTCCAACCCCAGGGGGCCTACGAGCAGTACTTC. The CDR3 plus the reference TRBV7-2 and TRBJ2-7 genes for the other parts give the full variable domain: GAGVSQSPSNKVTEKGKDVELRCDPISGHTALYWYRQSLGQGLEFLIYFQGNSAPDKSGLPSDRFSAERTGGSVSTLTIQRTQQEDSAVYLCASSFQPQGAYEQYFGPGTRLTVT.